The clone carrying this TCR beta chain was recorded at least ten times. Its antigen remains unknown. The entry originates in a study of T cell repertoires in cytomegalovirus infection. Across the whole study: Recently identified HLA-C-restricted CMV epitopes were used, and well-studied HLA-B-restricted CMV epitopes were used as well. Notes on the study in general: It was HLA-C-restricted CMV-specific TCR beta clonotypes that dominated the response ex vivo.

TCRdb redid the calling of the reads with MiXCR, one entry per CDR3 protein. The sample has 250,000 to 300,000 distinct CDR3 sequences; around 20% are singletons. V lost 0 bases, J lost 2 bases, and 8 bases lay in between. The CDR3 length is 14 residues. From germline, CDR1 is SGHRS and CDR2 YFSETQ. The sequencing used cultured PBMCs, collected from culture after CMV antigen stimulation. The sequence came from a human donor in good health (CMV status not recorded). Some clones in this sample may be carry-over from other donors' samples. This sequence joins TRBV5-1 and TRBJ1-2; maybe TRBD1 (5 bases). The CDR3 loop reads CASSLGGSNYGYTF. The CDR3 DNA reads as TGCGCCAGCAGCTTGGGGGGCTCCAACTATGGCTACACCTTC.